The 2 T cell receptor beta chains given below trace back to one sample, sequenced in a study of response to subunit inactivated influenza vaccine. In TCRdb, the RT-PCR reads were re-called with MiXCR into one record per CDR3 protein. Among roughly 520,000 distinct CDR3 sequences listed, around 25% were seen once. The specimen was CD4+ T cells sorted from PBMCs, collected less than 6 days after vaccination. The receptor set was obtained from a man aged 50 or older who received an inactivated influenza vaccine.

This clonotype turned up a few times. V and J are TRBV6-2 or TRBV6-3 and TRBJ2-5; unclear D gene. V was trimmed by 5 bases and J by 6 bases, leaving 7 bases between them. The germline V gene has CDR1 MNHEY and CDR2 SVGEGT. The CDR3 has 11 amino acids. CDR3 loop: CASSESQTQYF. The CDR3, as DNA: TGTGCCAGCAGTGAGTCGCAGACCCAGTACTTC.

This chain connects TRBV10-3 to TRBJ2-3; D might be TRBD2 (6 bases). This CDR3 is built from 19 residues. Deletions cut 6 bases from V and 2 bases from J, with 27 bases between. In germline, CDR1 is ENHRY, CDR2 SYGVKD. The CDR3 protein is CAIRARLSGQGRNTDTQYF. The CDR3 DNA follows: TGTGCCATCAGGGCAAGATTGAGCGGGCAGGGAAGGAACACAGATACGCAGTATTTT.